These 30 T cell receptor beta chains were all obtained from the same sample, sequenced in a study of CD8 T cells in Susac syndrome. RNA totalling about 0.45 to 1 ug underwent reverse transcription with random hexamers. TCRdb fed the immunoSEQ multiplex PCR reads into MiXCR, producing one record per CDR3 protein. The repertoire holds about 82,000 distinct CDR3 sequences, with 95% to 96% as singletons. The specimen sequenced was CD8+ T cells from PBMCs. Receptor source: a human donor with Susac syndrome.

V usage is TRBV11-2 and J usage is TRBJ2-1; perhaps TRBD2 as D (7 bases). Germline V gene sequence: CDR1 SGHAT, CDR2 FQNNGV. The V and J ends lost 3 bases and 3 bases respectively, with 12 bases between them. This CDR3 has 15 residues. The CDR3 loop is CASSLGGAGYNEQFF. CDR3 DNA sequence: TGTGCCAGCAGCTTGGGGGGGGCCGGCTACAATGAGCAGTTCTTC.

The CDR3 reads CARRRGTGWPEAFF. The CDR3 DNA reads as TGCGCCCGTCGTAGGGGGACAGGGTGGCCTGAAGCTTTCTTT. V usage is TRBV5-1 and J usage is TRBJ1-1; 9 bases fit TRBD1. Germline V gene lookup returns CDR1 SGHRS and CDR2 YFSETQ. The junction had 13 bases not matched to a gene; V was cut back by 10 bases and J by 6 bases. CDR3 length equals 14 residues.

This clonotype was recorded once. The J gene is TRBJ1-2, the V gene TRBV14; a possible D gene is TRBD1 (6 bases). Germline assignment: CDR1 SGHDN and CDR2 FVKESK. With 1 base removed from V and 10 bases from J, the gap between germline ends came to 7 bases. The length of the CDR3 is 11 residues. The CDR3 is CASSQGGLYTF. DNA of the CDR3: TGTGCCAGCAGCCAAGGGGGGCTCTACACCTTC.

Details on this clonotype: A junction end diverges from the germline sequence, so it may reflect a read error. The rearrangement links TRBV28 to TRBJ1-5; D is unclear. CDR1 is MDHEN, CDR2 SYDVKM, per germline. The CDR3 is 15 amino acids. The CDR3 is CASRLRRYSNQPQHF. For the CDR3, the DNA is TGTGCCAGCCGTTTGCGGCGATATAGCAATCAGCCCCAGCATTTT.

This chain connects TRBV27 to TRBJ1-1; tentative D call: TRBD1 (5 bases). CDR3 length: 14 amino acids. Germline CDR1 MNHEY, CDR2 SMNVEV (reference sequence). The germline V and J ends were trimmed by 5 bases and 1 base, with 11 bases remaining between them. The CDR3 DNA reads TGTGCCAGCAGTGGGGGGACGGCGAACACTGAAGCTTTCTTT. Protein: CASSGGTANTEAFF.

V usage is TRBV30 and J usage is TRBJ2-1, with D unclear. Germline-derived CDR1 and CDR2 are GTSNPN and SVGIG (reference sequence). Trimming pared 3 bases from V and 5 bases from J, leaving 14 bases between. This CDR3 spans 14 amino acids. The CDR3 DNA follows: TGTGCCTGGAGCCCCGCCCGGGCCGACAATGAGCAGTTCTTC. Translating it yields CAWSPARADNEQFF.

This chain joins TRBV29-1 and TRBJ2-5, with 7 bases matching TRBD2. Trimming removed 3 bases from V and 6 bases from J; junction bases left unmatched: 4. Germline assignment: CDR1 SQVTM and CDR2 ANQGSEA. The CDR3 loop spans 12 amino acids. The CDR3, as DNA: TGCAGCGTTGATTGGGGGGGGAAGACCCAGTACTTC. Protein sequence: CSVDWGGKTQYF.

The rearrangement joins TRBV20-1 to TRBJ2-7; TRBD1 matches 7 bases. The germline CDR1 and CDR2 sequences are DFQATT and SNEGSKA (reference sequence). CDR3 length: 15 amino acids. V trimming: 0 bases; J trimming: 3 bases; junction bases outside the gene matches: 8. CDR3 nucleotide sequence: TGCAGTGCTAGAGAATCTGGGACAGACCTCTACGAGCAGTACTTC. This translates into CSARESGTDLYEQYF.

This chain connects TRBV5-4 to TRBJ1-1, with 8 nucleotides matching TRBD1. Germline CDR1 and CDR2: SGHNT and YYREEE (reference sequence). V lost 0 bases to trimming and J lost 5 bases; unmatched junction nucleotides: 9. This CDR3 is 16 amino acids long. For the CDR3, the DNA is TGTGCCAGCAGCTTGGGGGGCAGGGGGCGATATACTGAAGCTTTCTTT. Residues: CASSLGGRGRYTEAFF.

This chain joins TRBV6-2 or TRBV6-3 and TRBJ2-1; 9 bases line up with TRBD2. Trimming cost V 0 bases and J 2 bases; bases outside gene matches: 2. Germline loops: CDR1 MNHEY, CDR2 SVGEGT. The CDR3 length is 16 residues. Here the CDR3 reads CASSYSTSGPYNEQFF. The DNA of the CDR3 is TGTGCCAGCAGTTACTCGACTAGCGGCCCCTACAATGAGCAGTTCTTC.

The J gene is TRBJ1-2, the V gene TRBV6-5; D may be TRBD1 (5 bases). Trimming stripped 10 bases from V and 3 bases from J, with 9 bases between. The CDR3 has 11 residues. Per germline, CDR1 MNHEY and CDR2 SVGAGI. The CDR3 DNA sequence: TGTGCCACCCGACAGTACTATGGCTACACCTTC. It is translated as CATRQYYGYTF.

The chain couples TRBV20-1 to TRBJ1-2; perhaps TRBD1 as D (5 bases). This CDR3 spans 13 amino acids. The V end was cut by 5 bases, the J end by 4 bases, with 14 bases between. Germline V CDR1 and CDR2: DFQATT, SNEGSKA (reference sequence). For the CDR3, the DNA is TGCAGTGCTTGGCGAGGGGCGAGCTATGGCTACACCTTC. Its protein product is CSAWRGASYGYTF.

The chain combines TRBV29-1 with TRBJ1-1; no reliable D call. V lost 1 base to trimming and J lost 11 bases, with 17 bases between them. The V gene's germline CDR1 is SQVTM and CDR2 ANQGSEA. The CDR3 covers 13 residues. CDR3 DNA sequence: TGCAGCGTTGAAGGGCCCCGAATGAGTGAGGCTTTCTTT. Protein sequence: CSVEGPRMSEAFF.

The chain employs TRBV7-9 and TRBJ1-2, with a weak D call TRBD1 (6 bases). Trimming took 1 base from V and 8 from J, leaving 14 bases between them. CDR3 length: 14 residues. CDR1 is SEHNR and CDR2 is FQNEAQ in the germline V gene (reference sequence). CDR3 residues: CASSLDRESGGYTF. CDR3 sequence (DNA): TGTGCCAGCAGCTTAGACAGGGAATCTGGAGGCTACACCTTC. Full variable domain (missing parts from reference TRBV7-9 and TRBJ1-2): DTGVSQNPRHKITKRGQNVTFRCDPISEHNRLYWYRQTLGQGPEFLTYFQNEAQLEKSRLLSDRFSAERPKGSFSTLEIQRTEQGDSAMYLCASSLDRESGGYTFGSGTRLTVV.

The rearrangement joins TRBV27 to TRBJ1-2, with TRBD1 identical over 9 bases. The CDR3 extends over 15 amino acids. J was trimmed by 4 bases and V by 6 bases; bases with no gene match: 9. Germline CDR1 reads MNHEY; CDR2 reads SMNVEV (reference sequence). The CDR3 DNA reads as TGTGCCAGCAGCCTAAACAGGGGGCGCGGCTATGGCTACACCTTC. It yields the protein CASSLNRGRGYGYTF.

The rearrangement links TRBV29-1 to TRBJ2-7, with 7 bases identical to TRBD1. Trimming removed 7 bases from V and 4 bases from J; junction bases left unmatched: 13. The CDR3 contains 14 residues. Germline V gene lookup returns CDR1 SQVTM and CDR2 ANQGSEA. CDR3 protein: CSAASRGTEYEQYF. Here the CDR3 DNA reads TGCAGCGCCGCCTCAAGAGGGACAGAGTACGAGCAGTACTTC.

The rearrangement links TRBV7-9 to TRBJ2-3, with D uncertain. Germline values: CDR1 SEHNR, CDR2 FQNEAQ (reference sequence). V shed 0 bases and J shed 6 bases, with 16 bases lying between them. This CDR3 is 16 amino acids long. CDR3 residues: CASSLAPSPSPDTQYF. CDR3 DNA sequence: TGTGCCAGCAGCTTAGCTCCCAGTCCATCGCCGGATACGCAGTATTTT.

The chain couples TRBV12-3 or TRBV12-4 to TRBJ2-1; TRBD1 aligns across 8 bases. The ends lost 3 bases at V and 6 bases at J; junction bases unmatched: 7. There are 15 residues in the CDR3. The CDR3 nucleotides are TGTGCCAGCAGTTTCCGAACAGGGGGAGGCAATGAGCAGTTCTTC. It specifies CASSFRTGGGNEQFF.

CDR3 DNA sequence: TGTGCCAGCAGTTTATGGAGGGACACTGAAGCTTTCTTT. Translating it yields CASSLWRDTEAFF. This sequence joins TRBV27 and TRBJ1-1, with no clear D. V was clipped by 1 base and J by 3 bases, with 6 bases between them. Per the germline V gene, CDR1 is MNHEY and CDR2 is SMNVEV (reference sequence). The CDR3 covers 13 residues.

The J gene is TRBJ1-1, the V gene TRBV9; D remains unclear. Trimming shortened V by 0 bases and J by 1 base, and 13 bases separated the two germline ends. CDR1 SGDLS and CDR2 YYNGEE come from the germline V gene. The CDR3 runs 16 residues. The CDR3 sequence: CASSVGDGGKNTEAFF. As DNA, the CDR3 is TGTGCCAGCAGCGTAGGAGACGGAGGAAAGAACACTGAAGCTTTCTTT.

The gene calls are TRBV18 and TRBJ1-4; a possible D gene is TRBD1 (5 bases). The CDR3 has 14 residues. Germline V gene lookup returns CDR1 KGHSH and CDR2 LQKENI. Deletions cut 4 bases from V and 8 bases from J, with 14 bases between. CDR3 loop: CASSLETAKEKLFF. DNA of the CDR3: TGTGCCAGCTCACTTGAGACAGCCAAAGAAAAACTGTTTTTT.

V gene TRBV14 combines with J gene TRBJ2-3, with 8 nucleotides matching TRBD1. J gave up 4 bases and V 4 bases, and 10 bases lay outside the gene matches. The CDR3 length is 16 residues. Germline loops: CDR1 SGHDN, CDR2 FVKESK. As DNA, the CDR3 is TGTGCCAGCAGCCCTAGACAGGGGAAAGCGGCAGATACGCAGTATTTT. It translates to CASSPRQGKAADTQYF.

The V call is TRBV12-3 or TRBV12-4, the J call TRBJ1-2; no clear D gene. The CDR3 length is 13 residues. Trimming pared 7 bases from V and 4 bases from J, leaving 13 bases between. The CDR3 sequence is CASTTSDGYGYTF. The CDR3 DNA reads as TGTGCCAGCACCACCTCGGACGGCTATGGCTACACCTTC.

The CDR3 here is CASSLYGQGRNQPQHF. CDR3 in DNA: TGTGCCAGCAGTTTATACGGACAGGGGAGGAATCAGCCCCAGCATTTT. V is TRBV27 and J is TRBJ1-5; TRBD1 matches 9 bases. V lost 1 base, J lost 4 bases, and 5 bases stayed unmatched. CDR1 MNHEY and CDR2 SMNVEV come from the germline V gene (reference sequence). This CDR3 region has 16 residues.

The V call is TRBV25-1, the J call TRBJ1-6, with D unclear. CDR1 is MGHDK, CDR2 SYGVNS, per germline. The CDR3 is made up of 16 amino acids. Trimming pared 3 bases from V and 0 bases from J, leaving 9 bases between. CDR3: CASSDRTGSYNSPLHF. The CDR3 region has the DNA TGTGCCAGCAGTGATCGGACGGGCTCCTATAATTCACCCCTCCACTTT.

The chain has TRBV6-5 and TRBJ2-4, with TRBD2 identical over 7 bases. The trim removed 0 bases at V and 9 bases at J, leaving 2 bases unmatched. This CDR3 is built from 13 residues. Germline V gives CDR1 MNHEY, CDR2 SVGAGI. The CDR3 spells CASSYSGGSIQYF. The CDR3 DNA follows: TGTGCCAGCAGTTACTCGGGGGGGAGCATTCAGTACTTC.

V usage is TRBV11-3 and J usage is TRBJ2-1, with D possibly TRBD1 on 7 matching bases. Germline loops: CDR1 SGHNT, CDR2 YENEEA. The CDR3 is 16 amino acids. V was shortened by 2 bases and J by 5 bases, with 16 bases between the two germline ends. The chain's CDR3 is CASSLPYRGGNNEQFF. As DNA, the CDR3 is TGTGCCAGCAGCTTACCCTACAGGGGAGGTAACAATGAGCAGTTCTTC.

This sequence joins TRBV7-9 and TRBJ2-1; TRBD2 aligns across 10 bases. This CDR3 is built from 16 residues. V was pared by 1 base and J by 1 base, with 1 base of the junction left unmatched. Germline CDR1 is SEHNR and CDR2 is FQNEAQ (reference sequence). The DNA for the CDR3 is TGTGCCAGCAGCTTAGGGACTAGCGGTTCCTACAATGAGCAGTTCTTC. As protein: CASSLGTSGSYNEQFF.

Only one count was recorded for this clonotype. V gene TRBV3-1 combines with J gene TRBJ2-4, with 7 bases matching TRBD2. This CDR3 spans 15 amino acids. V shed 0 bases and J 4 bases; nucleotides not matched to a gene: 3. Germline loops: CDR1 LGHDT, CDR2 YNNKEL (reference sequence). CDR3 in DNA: TGTGCCAGCAGCCAAGATATGCGGGGGAAAAACATTCAGTACTTC. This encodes CASSQDMRGKNIQYF.

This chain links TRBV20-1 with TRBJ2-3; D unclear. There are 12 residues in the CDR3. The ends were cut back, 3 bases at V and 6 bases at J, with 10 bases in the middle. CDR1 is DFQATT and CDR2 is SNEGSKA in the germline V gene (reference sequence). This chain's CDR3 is CSASLTADTQYF. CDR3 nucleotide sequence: TGCAGTGCTAGTCTTACAGCCGATACGCAGTATTTT.